This TCR beta chain was sequenced for a study of blood T cell repertoires in COVID-19. The wider study: Material from acute and convalescent COVID-19 was sourced from the United States, Italy and Spain. Sources were T cells, B-cell-depleted T cells, or PBMCs; the material itself was cDNA or gDNA.

With 2 bases removed from V and 0 bases from J, the gap between germline ends came to 6 bases. The CDR3 extends over 15 amino acids. In germline, CDR1 is SGHRS, CDR2 YFSETQ. As originally analysed: It was from reference gene primer amplification that nucleated cell counts were estimated. The method was immunoSEQ multiplex PCR; TCRdb's version includes in-frame clones alone and lacks a portion of them. The V and J calls and clone size come from that table; D and trimming were worked out from the DNA. The data show around 280,000 clones, around 86% seen once. The specimen sequenced was peripheral blood. The sequence was collected from a woman in her twenties or thirties who had recovered from COVID-19. The chain uses TRBV5-1 and TRBJ1-6; D not certain. CDR3 residues: CASSLTSSYNSPLHF. The CDR3 DNA reads as TGCGCCAGCAGCTTAACATCCTCCTATAATTCACCCCTCCACTTT.